This T cell receptor (beta chain) is drawn from a study of CD8+ T cells in alopecia areata. Specified treatment: oral pan-JAK inhibitor, 5-10 mg twice daily. Extraction and reverse transcription of RNA yielded cDNA as the sequencing template. TCRdb keeps only in-frame clones here, not all; method: immunoSEQ multiplex PCR. The sample has 110,000 or so clones, about three fifths seen once. The table lists this clone with a few counts. Trimming cost V 5 bases and J 3 bases; bases outside gene matches: 2. Per germline, CDR1 SQVTM and CDR2 ANQGSEA. The CDR3 is 13 residues long. The sample consisted of CD8+ T cells sorted from blood, taken at week 4, from a patient treated with tofacitinib. The rearrangement links TRBV29-1 to TRBJ2-2; 8 bases are a match to TRBD1. This receptor was identified in a human donor with alopecia areata. Here the CDR3 DNA reads TGCAGCGTTACAGGGGGAGACACCGGGGAGCTGTTTTTT. It translates to CSVTGGDTGELFF.